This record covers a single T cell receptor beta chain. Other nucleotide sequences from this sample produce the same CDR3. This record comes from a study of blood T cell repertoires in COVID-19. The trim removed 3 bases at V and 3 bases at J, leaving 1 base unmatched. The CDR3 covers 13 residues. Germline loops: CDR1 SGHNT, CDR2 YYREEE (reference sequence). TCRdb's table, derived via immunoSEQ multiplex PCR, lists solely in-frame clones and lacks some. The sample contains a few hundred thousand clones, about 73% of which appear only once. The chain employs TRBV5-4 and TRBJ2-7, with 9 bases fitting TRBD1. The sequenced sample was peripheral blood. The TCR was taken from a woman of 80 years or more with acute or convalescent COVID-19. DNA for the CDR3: TGTGCCAGCAGCTCGGGACAGGGCTACGAGCAGTACTTC. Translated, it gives CASSSGQGYEQYF.